This T cell receptor beta chain was found in a study of post-analysis software for immune sequencing data. Study at large: Recorded disease courses covered relapsing-remitting, secondary progressive and progressive-relapsing multiple sclerosis. Some patients had no subtype annotation. Overall study findings and caveats: Samples sharing a preparation batch grouped tightly together when assessed by F measure. A few TRBV segments appeared more often in patients than in controls, and TRBV5-6, TRBV5-1 and TRBV20-1 were among these. Multiple sclerosis patients had significantly lower normalized Chao1 diversity than controls.

Sequencing libraries made from TCR beta cDNA carried unique molecular identifiers. Each CDR3 protein gets one entry after TCRdb re-called the PCR reads with MiXCR. The table lists 700,000 to 800,000 distinct CDR3 sequences, roughly 27% of them singletons. There are a few counts of this clonotype. Its antigen is unidentified. The CDR3 is 17 amino acids. In germline, CDR1 is LGHNA, CDR2 YNFKEQ. The ends were cut back, 3 bases at V and 3 bases at J, with 18 bases in the middle. The sequencing sample was made of blood. The chain employs TRBV4-2 and TRBJ2-1, with D possibly TRBD2 on 6 matching bases. The sequence came from a girl aged 10-17 years with multiple sclerosis. The CDR3 DNA reads TGTGCCAGCAGCCACGAGCCCACGGGGAGGCACTACAATGAGCAGTTCTTC. It codes for CASSHEPTGRHYNEQFF.